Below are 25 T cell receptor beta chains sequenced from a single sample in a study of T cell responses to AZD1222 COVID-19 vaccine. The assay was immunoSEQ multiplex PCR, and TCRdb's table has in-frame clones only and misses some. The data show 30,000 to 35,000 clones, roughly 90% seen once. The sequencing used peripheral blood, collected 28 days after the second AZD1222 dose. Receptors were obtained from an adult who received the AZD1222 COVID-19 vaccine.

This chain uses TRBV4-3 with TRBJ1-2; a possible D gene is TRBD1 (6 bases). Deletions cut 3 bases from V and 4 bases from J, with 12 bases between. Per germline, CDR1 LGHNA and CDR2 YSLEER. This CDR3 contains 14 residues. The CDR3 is CASSQSTGSYGYTF. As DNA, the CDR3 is TGCGCCAGCAGCCAGTCGACAGGTAGCTATGGCTACACCTTC.

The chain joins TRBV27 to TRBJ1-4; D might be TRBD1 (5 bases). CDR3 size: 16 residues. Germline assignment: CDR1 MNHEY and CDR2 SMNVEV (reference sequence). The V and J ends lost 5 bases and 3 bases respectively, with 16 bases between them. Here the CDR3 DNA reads TGTGCCAGCAGTATGTGGGACTCACGGTCTAATGAAAAACTGTTTTTT. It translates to CASSMWDSRSNEKLFF.

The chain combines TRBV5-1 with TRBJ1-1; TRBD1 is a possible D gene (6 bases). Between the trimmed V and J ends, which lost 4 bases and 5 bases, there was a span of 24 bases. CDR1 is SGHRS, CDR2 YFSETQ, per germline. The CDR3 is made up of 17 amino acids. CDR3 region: CASSLSRQGREGTEAFF. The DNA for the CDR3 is TGCGCCAGCAGCCTCTCTCGTCAGGGGCGCGAAGGGACTGAAGCTTTCTTT.

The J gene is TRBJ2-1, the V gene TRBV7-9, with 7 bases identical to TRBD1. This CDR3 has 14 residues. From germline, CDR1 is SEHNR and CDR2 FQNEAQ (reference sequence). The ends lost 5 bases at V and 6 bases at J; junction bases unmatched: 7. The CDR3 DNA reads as TGTGCCAGCAGCATCTCGGGACAGCTCAATGAGCAGTTCTTC. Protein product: CASSISGQLNEQFF.

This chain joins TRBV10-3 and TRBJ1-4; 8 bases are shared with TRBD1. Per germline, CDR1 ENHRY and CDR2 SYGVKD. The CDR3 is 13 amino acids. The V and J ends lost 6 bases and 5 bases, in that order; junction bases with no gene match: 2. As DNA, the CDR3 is TGTGCCATCAGGGGGACAGGCAATGAAAAACTGTTTTTT. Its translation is CAIRGTGNEKLFF.

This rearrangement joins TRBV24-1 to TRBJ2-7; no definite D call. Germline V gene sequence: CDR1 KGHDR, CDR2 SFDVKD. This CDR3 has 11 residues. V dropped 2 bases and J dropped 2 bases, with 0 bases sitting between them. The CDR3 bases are TGTGCCACCAGTGATTCCTACGAGCAGTACTTC. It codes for CATSDSYEQYF.

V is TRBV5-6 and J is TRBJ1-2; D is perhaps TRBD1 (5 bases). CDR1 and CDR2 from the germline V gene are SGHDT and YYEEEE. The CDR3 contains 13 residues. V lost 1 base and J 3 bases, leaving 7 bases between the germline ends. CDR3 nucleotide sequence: TGTGCCAGCAGCTTGCGGGGGTACTATGGCTACACCTTC. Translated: CASSLRGYYGYTF.

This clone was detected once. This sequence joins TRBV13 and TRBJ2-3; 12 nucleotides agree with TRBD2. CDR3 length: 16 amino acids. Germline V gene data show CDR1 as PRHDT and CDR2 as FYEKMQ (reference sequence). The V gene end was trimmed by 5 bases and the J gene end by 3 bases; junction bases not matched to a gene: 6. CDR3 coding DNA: TGTGCCAGCAGCCAGTCGACTAGCGGGGGAACAGATACGCAGTATTTT. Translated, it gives CASSQSTSGGTDTQYF.

In DNA form, the CDR3 reads TGTGCCAGCAGCCCCTCGACCGGGACAGCCTACGAGCAGTACTTC. Translated: CASSPSTGTAYEQYF. The chain combines TRBV7-2 with TRBJ2-7, with 7 bases matching TRBD1. The CDR3 has 15 residues. V shed 5 bases, J shed 2 bases, and the junction held 9 bases outside the gene matches. CDR1 is SGHTA and CDR2 is FQGNSA in the germline V gene.

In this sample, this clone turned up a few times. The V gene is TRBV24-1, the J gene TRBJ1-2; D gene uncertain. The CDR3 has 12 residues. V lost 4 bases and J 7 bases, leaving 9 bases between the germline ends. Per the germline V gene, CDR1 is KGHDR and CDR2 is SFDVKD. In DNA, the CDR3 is TGTGCCACCAGTGACCCCCCCTCTGGCTACACCTTC. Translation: CATSDPPSGYTF.

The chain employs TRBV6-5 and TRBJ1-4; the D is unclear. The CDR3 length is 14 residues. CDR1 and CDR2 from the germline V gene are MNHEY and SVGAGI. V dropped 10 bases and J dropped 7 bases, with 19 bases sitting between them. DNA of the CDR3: TGTGCCACCAGCCGGTCGGAGCGGTTTGAAAAACTGTTTTTT. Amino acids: CATSRSERFEKLFF.

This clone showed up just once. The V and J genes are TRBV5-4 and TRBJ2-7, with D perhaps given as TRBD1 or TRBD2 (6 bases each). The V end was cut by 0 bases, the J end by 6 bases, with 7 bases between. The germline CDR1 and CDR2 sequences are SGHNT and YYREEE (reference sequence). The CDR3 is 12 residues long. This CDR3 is CASSLGGAEQYF. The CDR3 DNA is TGTGCCAGCAGCTTGGGGGGGGCCGAGCAGTACTTC.

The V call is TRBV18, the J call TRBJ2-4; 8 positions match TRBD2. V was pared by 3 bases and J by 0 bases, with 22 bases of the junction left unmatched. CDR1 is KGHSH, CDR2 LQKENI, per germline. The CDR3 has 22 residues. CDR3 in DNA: TGTGCCAGCTCACCGGAGGTGTCTGGACTAGCACCAATACCACTAGCCAAAAACATTCAGTACTTC. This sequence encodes CASSPEVSGLAPIPLAKNIQYF.

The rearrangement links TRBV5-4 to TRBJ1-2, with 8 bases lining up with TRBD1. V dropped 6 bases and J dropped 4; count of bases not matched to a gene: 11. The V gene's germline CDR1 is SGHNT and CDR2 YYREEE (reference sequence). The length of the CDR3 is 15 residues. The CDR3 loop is CASTSGQGGLYGYTF. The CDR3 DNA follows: TGTGCCAGCACCAGTGGACAGGGAGGCCTCTATGGCTACACCTTC.

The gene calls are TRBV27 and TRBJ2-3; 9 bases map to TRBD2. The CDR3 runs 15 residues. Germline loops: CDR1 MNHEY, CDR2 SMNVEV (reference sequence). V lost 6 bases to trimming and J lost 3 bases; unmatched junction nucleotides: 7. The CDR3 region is CASSLIAGVTDTQYF. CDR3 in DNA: TGTGCCAGCAGCCTCATAGCGGGGGTGACAGATACGCAGTATTTT.

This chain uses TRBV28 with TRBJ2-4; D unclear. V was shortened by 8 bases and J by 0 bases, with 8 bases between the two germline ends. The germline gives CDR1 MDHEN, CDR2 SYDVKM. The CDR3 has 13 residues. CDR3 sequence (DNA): TGTGCCAGCGCTGAGATAGCCAAAAACATTCAGTACTTC. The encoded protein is CASAEIAKNIQYF.

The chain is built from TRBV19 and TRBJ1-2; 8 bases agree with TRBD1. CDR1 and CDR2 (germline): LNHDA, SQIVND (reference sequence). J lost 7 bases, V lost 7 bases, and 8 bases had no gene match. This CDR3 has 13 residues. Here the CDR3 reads CASTADRAGGYTF. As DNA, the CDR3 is TGTGCCAGTACCGCGGACAGGGCGGGTGGCTACACCTTC.

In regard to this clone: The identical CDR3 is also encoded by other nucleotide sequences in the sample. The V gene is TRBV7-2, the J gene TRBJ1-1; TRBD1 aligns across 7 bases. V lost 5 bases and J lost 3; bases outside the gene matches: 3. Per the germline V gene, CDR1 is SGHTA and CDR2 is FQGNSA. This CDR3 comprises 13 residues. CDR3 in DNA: TGTGCCAGCAGCCGACAGGGTGACACTGAAGCTTTCTTT. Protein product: CASSRQGDTEAFF.

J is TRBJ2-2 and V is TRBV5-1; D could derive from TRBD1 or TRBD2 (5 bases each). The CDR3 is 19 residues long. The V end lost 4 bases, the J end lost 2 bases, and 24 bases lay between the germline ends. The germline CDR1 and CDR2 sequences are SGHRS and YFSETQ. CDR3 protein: CASSQSGTSRWSNTGELFF. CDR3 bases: TGCGCCAGCAGCCAGTCCGGGACGTCTAGGTGGAGTAACACCGGGGAGCTGTTTTTT.

In nucleotides, the CDR3 is TGTGCCAGCAGTGAAGCGGGGGGGAACTACGAGCAGTACTTC. The encoded protein is CASSEAGGNYEQYF. The rearrangement links TRBV6-1 to TRBJ2-7, with TRBD2 matching over 7 bases. Germline V gives CDR1 MNHNS, CDR2 SASEGT. V lost 0 bases, J lost 3 bases, and 2 bases stayed unmatched. The CDR3 runs to 14 residues.

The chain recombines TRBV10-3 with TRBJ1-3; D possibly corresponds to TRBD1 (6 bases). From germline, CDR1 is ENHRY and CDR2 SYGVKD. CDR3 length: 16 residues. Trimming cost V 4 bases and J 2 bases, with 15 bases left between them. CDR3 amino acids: CAISAQGQAAGNTIYF. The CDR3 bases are TGTGCCATCAGTGCCCAGGGACAAGCCGCTGGAAACACCATATATTTT.

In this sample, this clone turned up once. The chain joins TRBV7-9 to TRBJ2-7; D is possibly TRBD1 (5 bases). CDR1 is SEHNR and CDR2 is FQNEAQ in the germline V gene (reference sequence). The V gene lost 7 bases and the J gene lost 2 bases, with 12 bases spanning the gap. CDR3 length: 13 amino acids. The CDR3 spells CASKKDTTYEQYF. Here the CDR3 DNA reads TGTGCCAGCAAGAAGGACACCACCTACGAGCAGTACTTC. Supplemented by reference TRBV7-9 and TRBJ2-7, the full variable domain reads DTGVSQNPRHKITKRGQNVTFRCDPISEHNRLYWYRQTLGQGPEFLTYFQNEAQLEKSRLLSDRFSAERPKGSFSTLEIQRTEQGDSAMYLCASKKDTTYEQYFGPGTRLTVT.

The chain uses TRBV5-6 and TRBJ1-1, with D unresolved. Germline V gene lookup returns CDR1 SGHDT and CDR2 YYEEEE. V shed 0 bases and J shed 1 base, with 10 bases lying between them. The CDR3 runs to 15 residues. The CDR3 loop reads CASSLVGRTNTEAFF. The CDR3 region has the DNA TGTGCCAGCAGCTTGGTTGGTCGCACGAACACTGAAGCTTTCTTT.

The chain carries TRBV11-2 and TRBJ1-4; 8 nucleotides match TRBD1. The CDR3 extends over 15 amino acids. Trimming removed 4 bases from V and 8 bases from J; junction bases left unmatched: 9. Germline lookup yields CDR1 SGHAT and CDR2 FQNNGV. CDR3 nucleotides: TGTGCCAGCAGCTCGATCAGGGGGCGAGAAGAAAAACTGTTTTTT. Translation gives CASSSIRGREEKLFF.

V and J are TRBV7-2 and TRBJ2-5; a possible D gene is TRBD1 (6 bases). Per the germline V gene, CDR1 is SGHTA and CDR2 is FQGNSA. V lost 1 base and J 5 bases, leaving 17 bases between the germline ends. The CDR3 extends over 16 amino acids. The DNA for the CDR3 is TGTGCCAGCAGCTTAGTTTATGCAGGCACAGGGGAGACCCAGTACTTC. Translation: CASSLVYAGTGETQYF.